Listed below are T cell receptor beta chains from one sample, sequenced in a study of type 1 regulatory T cells. Each CDR3 protein is one row after TCRdb ran MiXCR on the reads. Here the sample spans over 90,000 distinct CDR3 sequences, 25% to 40% being singletons. The source material was CD4+ T cells, either the whole sample or a sorted fraction (not recorded which). Source of these receptors: a human donor in good health. CDR3s include the opening cysteine and the closing phenylalanine or tryptophan. D genes are given only for firm matches. Size tells how often a clone was seen (once, few, many) or the class of an expanded clone, and some rows leave it out.

clone size: .; V gene: TRBV7-7; J gene: TRBJ2-5; D gene: .; CDR3 DNA: TGTGCCAGCAGTGTGAAGGGAGAGACCCAGTACTTC; CDR3 protein: CASSVKGETQYF
clone size: .; V gene: TRBV29-1; J gene: TRBJ2-3; D gene: TRBD1; CDR3 DNA: TGCAGCGTCACGACAGGGGGGGGCGCAGATACGCAGTATTTT; CDR3 protein: CSVTTGGGADTQYF
clone size: once; V gene: TRBV7-2; J gene: TRBJ2-5; D gene: TRBD2; CDR3 DNA: TGTGCCAGCAGCTCGCGACCGGGACTACAAGAGACCCAGTACTTC; CDR3 protein: CASSSRPGLQETQYF
clone size: few; V gene: TRBV12-3/TRBV12-4; J gene: TRBJ1-1; D gene: .; CDR3 DNA: TGTGCCAGCAGTTTGAGGTCCTCGGGGACTGAAGCTTTCTTT; CDR3 protein: CASSLRSSGTEAFF
clone size: few; V gene: TRBV2; J gene: TRBJ1-2; D gene: TRBD1; CDR3 DNA: TGTGCCAGCAGTTTTCTAGGACAGGGAGTGAGTGGCTACACCTTC; CDR3 protein: CASSFLGQGVSGYTF
clone size: once; V gene: TRBV6-5; J gene: TRBJ2-1; D gene: .; CDR3 DNA: TGTGCCAGCAGCCCCGCCCGGGAGTTCGCCTACAATGAGCAGTTCTTC; CDR3 protein: CASSPAREFAYNEQFF
clone size: few; V gene: TRBV28; J gene: TRBJ2-5; D gene: TRBD2; CDR3 DNA: TGTGCCACTAATCCGGGGACTAGCGGGAATGGAGAGACCCAGTACTTC; CDR3 protein: CATNPGTSGNGETQYF
clone size: few; V gene: TRBV9; J gene: TRBJ2-1; D gene: TRBD2; CDR3 DNA: TGTGCCAGCAGCGTACTGGTTAGCGGGGGGGCCAATGAGCAGTTCTTC; CDR3 protein: CASSVLVSGGANEQFF
clone size: .; V gene: TRBV5-1; J gene: TRBJ2-1; D gene: .; CDR3 DNA: TGCGCCAGCAGCTTCGGGGACCGCTCCTACAATGAGCAGTTCTTC; CDR3 protein: CASSFGDRSYNEQFF
clone size: .; V gene: TRBV5-1; J gene: TRBJ2-1; D gene: .; CDR3 DNA: TGCGCCAGCTATCAGACAGGTAGCCACAATGAGCAGTTCTTC; CDR3 protein: CASYQTGSHNEQFF
clone size: .; V gene: TRBV6-5; J gene: TRBJ1-6; D gene: TRBD1; CDR3 DNA: TGTGCCAGCAGTTCCCGACAGGGCATTCATAATTCACCCCTCCACTTT; CDR3 protein: CASSSRQGIHNSPLHF
clone size: .; V gene: TRBV6-5; J gene: TRBJ2-4; D gene: .; CDR3 DNA: TGTGCCAGCAGCCGCCCCCACGGGGCTGGCAAAAACATTCAGTACTTC; CDR3 protein: CASSRPHGAGKNIQYF
clone size: few; V gene: TRBV6-1; J gene: TRBJ1-5; D gene: .; CDR3 DNA: TGTGCCAGCAGTGAAGCGATCGCAGGTTGGGATAGCAATCAGCCCCAGCATTTT; CDR3 protein: CASSEAIAGWDSNQPQHF
clone size: .; V gene: TRBV27; J gene: TRBJ2-7; D gene: .; CDR3 DNA: TGTGCCAGCAGTCCAAACACCCACGCTAGCCTCGGAGGGGAGCAGTACTTC; CDR3 protein: CASSPNTHASLGGEQYF